The clone carrying this T cell receptor (beta chain) has just one count. Clones were sequenced by immunoSEQ multiplex PCR, and TCRdb holds only the in-frame ones, with some missing. Of approximately 260,000 clones in the sample, 85% to 95% were seen once. Per germline, CDR1 LGHDT and CDR2 YNNKEL (reference sequence). Trimming took 1 base from V and 7 from J, leaving 14 bases between them. This CDR3 has 16 amino acids. These data are taken from a study of T cell responses to AZD1222 COVID-19 vaccine. V gene TRBV3-1 (or the pseudogene TRBV3-2) combines with J gene TRBJ1-6, with D unresolved. The clonotype was recovered from an adult in good health. The source material was peripheral blood, sampled on day 0 of AZD1222 vaccination. The CDR3 sequence is CASSQAGRSSNSPLHF. The CDR3 DNA reads TGTGCCAGCAGCCAAGCTGGCCGCTCGAGCAATTCACCCCTCCACTTT.